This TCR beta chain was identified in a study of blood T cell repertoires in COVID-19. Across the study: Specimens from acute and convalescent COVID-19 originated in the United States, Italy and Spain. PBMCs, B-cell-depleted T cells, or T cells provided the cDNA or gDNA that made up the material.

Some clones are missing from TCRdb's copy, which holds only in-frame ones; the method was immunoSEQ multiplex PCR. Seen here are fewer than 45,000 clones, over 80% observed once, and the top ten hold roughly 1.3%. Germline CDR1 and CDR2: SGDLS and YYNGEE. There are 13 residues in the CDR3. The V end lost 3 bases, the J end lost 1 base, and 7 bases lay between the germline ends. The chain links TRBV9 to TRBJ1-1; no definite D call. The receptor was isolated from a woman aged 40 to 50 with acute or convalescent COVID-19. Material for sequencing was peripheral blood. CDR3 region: CASSGTQNTEAFF. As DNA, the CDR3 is TGTGCCAGCAGCGGTACACAGAACACTGAAGCTTTCTTT.